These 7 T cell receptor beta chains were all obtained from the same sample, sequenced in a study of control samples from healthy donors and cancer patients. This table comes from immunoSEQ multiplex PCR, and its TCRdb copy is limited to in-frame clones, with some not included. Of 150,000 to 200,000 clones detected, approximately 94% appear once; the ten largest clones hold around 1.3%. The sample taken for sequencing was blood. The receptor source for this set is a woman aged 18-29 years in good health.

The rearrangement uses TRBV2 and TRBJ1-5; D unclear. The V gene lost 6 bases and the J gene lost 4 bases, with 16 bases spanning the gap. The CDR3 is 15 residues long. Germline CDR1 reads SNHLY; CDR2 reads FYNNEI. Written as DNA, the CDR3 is TGTGCCAGCAGAATGGGAACTCGGGGAAATCAGCCCCAGCATTTT. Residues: CASRMGTRGNQPQHF.

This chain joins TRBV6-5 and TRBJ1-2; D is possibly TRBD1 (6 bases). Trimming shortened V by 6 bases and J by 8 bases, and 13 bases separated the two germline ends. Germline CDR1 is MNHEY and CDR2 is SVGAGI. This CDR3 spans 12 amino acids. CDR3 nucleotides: TGTGCCAGCAGACTACAGGGTATGGGCTACACCTTC. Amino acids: CASRLQGMGYTF.

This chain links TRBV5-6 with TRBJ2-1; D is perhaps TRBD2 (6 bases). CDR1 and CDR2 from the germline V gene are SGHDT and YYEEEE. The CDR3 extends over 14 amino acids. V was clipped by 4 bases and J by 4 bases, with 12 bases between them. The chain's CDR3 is CASSENGRYNEQFF. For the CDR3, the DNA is TGTGCCAGCAGCGAAAACGGGAGATACAATGAGCAGTTCTTC. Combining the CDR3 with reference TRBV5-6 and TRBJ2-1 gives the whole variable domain DAGVTQSPTHLIKTRGQQVTLRCSPKSGHDTVSWYQQALGQGPQFIFQYYEEEERQRGNFPDRFSGHQFPNYSSELNVNALLLGDSALYLCASSENGRYNEQFFGPGTRLTVL.

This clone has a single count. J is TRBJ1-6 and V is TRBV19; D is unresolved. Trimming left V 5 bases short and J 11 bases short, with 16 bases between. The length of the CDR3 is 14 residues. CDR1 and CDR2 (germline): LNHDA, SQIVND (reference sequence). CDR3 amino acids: CASSPGLGMPPLHF. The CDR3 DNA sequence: TGTGCCAGTAGTCCTGGCCTCGGGATGCCACCCCTCCACTTT.

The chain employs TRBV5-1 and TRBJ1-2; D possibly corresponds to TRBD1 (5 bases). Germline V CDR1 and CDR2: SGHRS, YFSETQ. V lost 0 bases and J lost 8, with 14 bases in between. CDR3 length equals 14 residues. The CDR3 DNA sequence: TGCGCCAGCAGCTTGGGGCAGGGTGATGGGGGCTACACCTTC. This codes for CASSLGQGDGGYTF.

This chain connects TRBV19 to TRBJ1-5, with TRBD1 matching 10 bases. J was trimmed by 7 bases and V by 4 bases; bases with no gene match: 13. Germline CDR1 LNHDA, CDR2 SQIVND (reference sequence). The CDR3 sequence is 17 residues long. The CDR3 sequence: CASSKSHGTGESQPQHF. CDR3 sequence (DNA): TGTGCCAGTAGTAAGTCCCACGGGACAGGGGAGAGCCAGCCCCAGCATTTT.

The CDR3 protein is CASSIARLARYNEQFF. The CDR3 DNA is TGTGCCAGTAGTATAGCCCGACTAGCGCGCTACAATGAGCAGTTCTTC. This chain connects TRBV19 to TRBJ2-1, with 8 bases matching TRBD2. This CDR3 has 16 amino acids. V trimming: 1 base; J trimming: 3 bases; junction bases outside the gene matches: 5. In germline, CDR1 is LNHDA, CDR2 SQIVND (reference sequence).